This T cell receptor beta chain was sequenced in a study of T cell repertoires in cytomegalovirus infection. Overall study: In the study, CMV epitopes included recently identified HLA-C-restricted and well-studied HLA-B-restricted ones.

The ends were cut back, 5 bases at V and 1 base at J, with 11 bases in the middle. Germline V gives CDR1 SGHTA, CDR2 FQGNSA. The CDR3 sequence is 14 residues long. TCRdb re-derived calls from the reads in MiXCR, one entry per CDR3 protein. Of some 800,000 distinct CDR3 sequences listed, roughly 28% are singletons. This clonotype was found many times. The antigen remains unidentified. This chain links TRBV7-2 with TRBJ1-1; D remains ambiguous. The sequencing here drew on cultured CD8+ T cells from PBMCs, taken from culture after CMV antigen stimulation. This clonotype was sampled from a human donor in good health (CMV status not recorded). Some clones in this sample may be carry-over from other donors' samples. CDR3 nucleotides: TGTGCCAGCAGCCTGTCGCTGGGGAACACTGAAGCTTTCTTT. As protein: CASSLSLGNTEAFF. The full variable domain, its missing parts supplied by reference TRBV7-2 and TRBJ1-1, is GAGVSQSPSNKVTEKGKDVELRCDPISGHTALYWYRQSLGQGLEFLIYFQGNSAPDKSGLPSDRFSAERTGGSVSTLTIQRTQQEDSAVYLCASSLSLGNTEAFFGQGTRLTVV.